Following are 27 T cell receptor beta chains from one sample sequenced in a study of cytomegalovirus exposure and HLA in healthy donors. PCR amplification relied on 60 Vbeta primers (plus 13 Jbeta primers). This table comes from immunoSEQ multiplex PCR, and its TCRdb copy is limited to in-frame clones, with some not included. The sample records roughly 100,000 clones, around 67% being singletons. Sequenced: PBMCs. The origin of the receptors is a woman aged 50 to 65 in good health and CMV-seronegative.

The chain recombines TRBV4-2 with TRBJ2-2, with 7 positions matching TRBD2. V dropped 0 bases and J dropped 2; count of bases not matched to a gene: 3. Germline V gene lookup returns CDR1 LGHNA and CDR2 YNFKEQ. This CDR3 comprises 16 residues. The CDR3 region has the DNA TGTGCCAGCAGCCAAGAGGGACTATCTAACACCGGGGAGCTGTTTTTT. Its translation: CASSQEGLSNTGELFF.

The gene calls are TRBV5-4 and TRBJ2-3; possibly TRBD2 for D (5 bases). The CDR3 covers 13 residues. The V gene lost 8 bases and the J gene lost 2 bases, with 12 bases spanning the gap. Germline values: CDR1 SGHNT, CDR2 YYREEE (reference sequence). This CDR3 is CASGLINTDTQYF. CDR3 in DNA: TGTGCCAGTGGACTTATTAACACAGATACGCAGTATTTT.

This chain links TRBV4-3 with TRBJ2-7; D is perhaps TRBD2 (6 bases). The V gene lost 1 base and the J gene lost 7 bases, with 14 bases spanning the gap. This CDR3 spans 14 amino acids. The germline gives CDR1 LGHNA, CDR2 YSLEER. The CDR3 protein is CASSQVQAAGEQYF. The CDR3 coding sequence is TGCGCCAGCAGCCAAGTTCAGGCCGCGGGGGAGCAGTACTTC.

This CDR3 is CASSLAGVQGTQYF. The CDR3 nucleotides are TGTGCCAGCAGCTTAGCCGGGGTACAAGGGACGCAGTATTTT. This chain connects TRBV7-8 to TRBJ2-3; tentative D call: TRBD2 (5 bases). From germline, CDR1 is SGHVS and CDR2 FQNEAQ. The CDR3 runs to 14 residues. V lost 0 bases and J 9 bases, leaving 13 bases between the germline ends.

This clone has just a few counts. The gene calls are TRBV7-3 and TRBJ1-1; possibly TRBD1 for D (6 bases). The V end lost 4 bases, the J end lost 2 bases, and 14 bases lay between the germline ends. The CDR3 length is 15 residues. CDR1 and CDR2 from the germline V gene are SGHTA and FQGTGA. Written as DNA, the CDR3 is TGTGCCAGCAGCTCACCCGGGACAAACAACACTGAAGCTTTCTTT. This codes for CASSSPGTNNTEAFF.

The gene calls are TRBV7-9 and TRBJ2-7; D remains unclear. The CDR3 extends over 14 amino acids. V shed 5 bases and J shed 1 base, with 12 bases lying between them. Germline lookup yields CDR1 SEHNR and CDR2 FQNEAQ (reference sequence). The CDR3 region is CASSPQDWSYEQYF. In DNA form, the CDR3 reads TGTGCCAGCAGCCCACAAGACTGGTCCTACGAGCAGTACTTC.

This chain links TRBV28 with TRBJ1-3; D may be TRBD1 (6 bases). V gave up 7 bases and J gave up 4 bases, with 11 bases separating them. Germline V CDR1 and CDR2: MDHEN, SYDVKM. This CDR3 spans 13 amino acids. Written as DNA, the CDR3 is TGTGCCAGCAAAGGGGGAGGGGGAAACACCATATATTTT. Translation: CASKGGGGNTIYF.

The chain carries TRBV15 and TRBJ2-5; 8 bases fit TRBD2. The CDR3 has 15 residues. The V gene end was trimmed by 6 bases and the J gene end by 2 bases; junction bases not matched to a gene: 8. From germline, CDR1 is LNHNV and CDR2 YYDKDF (reference sequence). The CDR3, as DNA: TGTGCCACCAGACCGACGGGGGGGGTGCAAGAGACCCAGTACTTC. This translates into CATRPTGGVQETQYF.

The chain combines TRBV4-1 with TRBJ2-1; 10 bases fit TRBD2. Unmatched junction bases numbered 9, after V lost 0 bases and J lost 4 bases. Germline-derived CDR1 and CDR2 are MGHRA and YSYEKL. The length of the CDR3 is 18 residues. CDR3 loop: CASSQDTALAGVYNEQFF. Here the CDR3 DNA reads TGCGCCAGCAGCCAAGATACCGCCCTAGCGGGAGTATACAATGAGCAGTTCTTC.

The chain recombines TRBV13 with TRBJ2-3; D remains ambiguous. Germline CDR1 is PRHDT and CDR2 is FYEKMQ (reference sequence). This CDR3 has 14 residues. The V end was cut by 5 bases, the J end by 5 bases, with 14 bases between. The CDR3 reads CASSTRLEKDTQYF. CDR3 sequence (DNA): TGTGCCAGCAGCACACGACTGGAAAAAGATACGCAGTATTTT.

The chain links TRBV7-9 to TRBJ1-5, with D hard to call. Germline V gives CDR1 SEHNR, CDR2 FQNEAQ (reference sequence). The ends were cut back, 0 bases at V and 11 bases at J, with 11 bases in the middle. The CDR3 length is 13 residues. As DNA, the CDR3 is TGTGCCAGCAGCTTAGCGCACGGGATAGCCCAGCATTTT. This sequence encodes CASSLAHGIAQHF. The entire variable domain, with the rest obtained from reference TRBV7-9 and TRBJ1-5, is as follows: DTGVSQNPRHKITKRGQNVTFRCDPISEHNRLYWYRQTLGQGPEFLTYFQNEAQLEKSRLLSDRFSAERPKGSFSTLEIQRTEQGDSAMYLCASSLAHGIAQHFGDGTRLSIL.

The chain has TRBV28 and TRBJ2-3; maybe TRBD1 (6 bases). The ends were cut back, 6 bases at V and 5 bases at J, with 21 bases in the middle. In germline, CDR1 is MDHEN, CDR2 SYDVKM. The CDR3 has 16 residues. The CDR3 here is CASSFSGTRGGDTQYF. The DNA for the CDR3 is TGTGCCAGCAGCTTCTCAGGGACCCGAGGGGGAGATACGCAGTATTTT.

The chain recombines TRBV7-8 with TRBJ2-5, with 7 bases matching TRBD1. Germline loops: CDR1 SGHVS, CDR2 FQNEAQ. The ends lost 10 bases at V and 6 bases at J; junction bases unmatched: 14. The CDR3 runs to 14 residues. The CDR3 DNA follows: TGTGCCACAAGCCAGACAGGGAGAGATCAGACCCAGTACTTC. This encodes CATSQTGRDQTQYF.

The rearrangement joins TRBV29-1 to TRBJ2-5, with 8 bases that match TRBD2. This CDR3 has 14 amino acids. Germline CDR1 and CDR2: SQVTM and ANQGSEA. V shed 4 bases, J shed 1 base, and the junction held 5 bases outside the gene matches. The CDR3 protein is CSVGLAGFQETQYF. Written as DNA, the CDR3 is TGCAGCGTTGGGTTAGCGGGGTTCCAAGAGACCCAGTACTTC.

This chain joins TRBV7-6 and TRBJ2-2; 8 bases match TRBD1. Germline V gene sequence: CDR1 SGHVS, CDR2 FNYEAQ. The J segment lost 7 bases and the V segment lost 4 bases, leaving 8 bases of the junction unmatched. CDR3 length equals 15 residues. CDR3 nucleotide sequence: TGTGCCAGCAGCTCAAGACAGGGGTTTAGCGGGGAGCTGTTTTTT. As protein: CASSSRQGFSGELFF. Full variable domain (outside the CDR3, taken from reference TRBV7-6 and TRBJ2-2): GAGVSQSPRYKVTKRGQDVALRCDPISGHVSLYWYRQALGQGPEFLTYFNYEAQQDKSGLPNDRFSAERPEGSISTLTIQRTEQRDSAMYRCASSSRQGFSGELFFGEGSRLTVL.

CDR3: CASSLQTGPTGDIQYF. CDR3 nucleotide sequence: TGCGCCAGCAGCTTACAAACTGGACCCACCGGGGACATTCAGTACTTC. The chain recombines TRBV5-1 with TRBJ2-4; possibly TRBD2 for D (5 bases). V was shortened by 2 bases and J by 8 bases, with 20 bases between the two germline ends. The CDR3 runs 16 residues. Per germline, CDR1 SGHRS and CDR2 YFSETQ.

This clone showed up just a few times. The gene calls are TRBV2 and TRBJ2-2; TRBD1 aligns across 11 bases. V lost 10 bases to trimming and J lost 4 bases; unmatched junction nucleotides: 14. CDR1 and CDR2 (germline): SNHLY, FYNNEI. CDR3 length: 17 amino acids. The CDR3 DNA reads as TGTGCCACCCCAGGACAGGGGGCGATTGGGGGCACCGGGGAGCTGTTTTTT. It specifies CATPGQGAIGGTGELFF.

The chain links TRBV11-3 to TRBJ1-5; the match to TRBD1 covers 8 bases. This CDR3 contains 15 residues. J was trimmed by 4 bases and V by 4 bases; bases with no gene match: 6. CDR1 SGHNT and CDR2 YENEEA come from the germline V gene. The CDR3 DNA sequence: TGTGCCAGCAGCTCAGGACAGGGTGAAAATCAGCCCCAGCATTTT. Translated, it gives CASSSGQGENQPQHF.

The J gene is TRBJ2-7, the V gene TRBV11-2; 7 positions agree with TRBD2. The germline V gene encodes CDR1 SGHAT and CDR2 FQNNGV. Trimming took 4 bases from V and 3 from J; bases not matched to a gene: 3. This CDR3 is 13 amino acids long. The CDR3 coding sequence is TGTGCCAGCAGCTCGGCGGGAGTCTACGAGCAGTACTTC. Translated, it gives CASSSAGVYEQYF.

This rearrangement joins TRBV6-1 to TRBJ2-1; D ambiguous. The V gene's germline CDR1 is MNHNS and CDR2 SASEGT. The CDR3 is made up of 11 amino acids. V lost 7 bases and J lost 7, with 8 bases in between. The CDR3 loop is CASKLHNEQFF. For the CDR3, the DNA is TGTGCCAGCAAACTCCATAATGAGCAGTTCTTC.

This clone has more than one count but fewer than ten. This sequence joins TRBV9 and TRBJ2-7, with TRBD1 matching 12 bases. Trimming at V came to 3 bases and at J to 7 bases, leaving 5 bases not matched to a gene. CDR1 SGDLS and CDR2 YYNGEE come from the germline V gene. This CDR3 contains 14 residues. DNA for the CDR3: TGTGCCAGCAGCGCCGGGGACAGGGGGCGGGAGCAGTACTTC. It translates to CASSAGDRGREQYF.

V gene TRBV4-2 combines with J gene TRBJ2-7; 9 bases line up with TRBD1. The V gene's germline CDR1 is LGHNA and CDR2 YNFKEQ. V was clipped by 0 bases and J by 4 bases; unmatched bases: 19. The CDR3 runs to 20 residues. Here the CDR3 DNA reads TGTGCCAGCAGCCAAGAAGTGCGAAGACCAAGTACAGGGGGCTGGTACGAGCAGTACTTC. It codes for CASSQEVRRPSTGGWYEQYF.

This clone was counted once. This chain connects TRBV5-4 to TRBJ2-2; 7 bases are shared with TRBD1. CDR1 and CDR2 from the germline V gene are SGHNT and YYREEE (reference sequence). This CDR3 has 12 residues. Trimming took 4 bases from V and 7 from J; bases not matched to a gene: 1. CDR3 region: CASSRDSGELFF. Here the CDR3 DNA reads TGTGCCAGCAGCCGGGACAGCGGGGAGCTGTTTTTT.

V gene TRBV10-3 combines with J gene TRBJ1-2; TRBD1 matches 7 bases. The CDR3 has 13 residues. Germline CDR1 reads ENHRY; CDR2 reads SYGVKD. With 7 bases clipped from V and 8 bases from J, the junction kept 10 bases outside the gene matches. CDR3 nucleotides: TGTGCCATCATTGGATTGGGACAGATCGGCTACACCTTC. This encodes CAIIGLGQIGYTF.

DNA of the CDR3: TGTGCCAGCAGCTCCGTGCGGGTGGAGACCCAGTACTTC. As protein: CASSSVRVETQYF. V gene TRBV7-9 combines with J gene TRBJ2-5; D might be TRBD2 (5 bases). The germline CDR1 and CDR2 sequences are SEHNR and FQNEAQ (reference sequence). V lost 4 bases and J lost 5, with 11 bases in between. This CDR3 has 13 residues.

This chain joins TRBV19 and TRBJ2-1; TRBD2 agrees at 13 bases. There are 17 residues in the CDR3. Germline trimming cut 6 bases from V and 12 bases from J; bases unmatched to any gene: 17. Germline lookup yields CDR1 LNHDA and CDR2 SQIVND (reference sequence). The CDR3: CASSPISGLAGPNWQFF. The CDR3 region has the DNA TGTGCCAGTAGCCCGATCTCGGGACTAGCGGGACCCAATTGGCAGTTCTTC.

This clone was picked up a small number of times. The V gene is TRBV9, the J gene TRBJ2-1; TRBD1 matches 8 bases. Trimming took 3 bases from V and 7 from J; bases not matched to a gene: 6. CDR1 and CDR2 from the germline V gene are SGDLS and YYNGEE. This CDR3 is built from 14 residues. The CDR3 sequence: CASSGGQGRNEQFF. The CDR3 DNA follows: TGTGCCAGCAGCGGTGGACAGGGCCGTAATGAGCAGTTCTTC. The full variable domain, in which reference TRBV9 and TRBJ2-1 provide the parts outside the CDR3, is DSGVTQTPKHLITATGQRVTLRCSPRSGDLSVYWYQQSLDQGLQFLIQYYNGEERAKGNILERFSAQQFPDLHSELNLSSLELGDSALYFCASSGGQGRNEQFFGPGTRLTVL.